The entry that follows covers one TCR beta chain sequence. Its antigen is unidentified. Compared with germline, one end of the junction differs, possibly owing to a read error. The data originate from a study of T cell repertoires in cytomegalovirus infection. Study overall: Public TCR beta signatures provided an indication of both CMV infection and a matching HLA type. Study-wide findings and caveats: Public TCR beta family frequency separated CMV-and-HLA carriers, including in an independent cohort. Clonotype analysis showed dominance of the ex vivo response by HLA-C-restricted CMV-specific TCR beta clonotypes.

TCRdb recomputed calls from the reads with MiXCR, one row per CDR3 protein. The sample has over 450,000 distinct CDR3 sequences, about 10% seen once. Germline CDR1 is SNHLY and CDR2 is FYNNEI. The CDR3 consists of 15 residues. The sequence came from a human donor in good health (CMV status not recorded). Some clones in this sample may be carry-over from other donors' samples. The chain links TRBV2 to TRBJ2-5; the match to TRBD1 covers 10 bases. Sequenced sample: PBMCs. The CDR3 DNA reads TGTGCCAGCACCGGAGACAGGGGGCCCCAACAGACCCAGAACTTC. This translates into CASTGDRGPQQTQNF.